This entry is about one TCR beta chain. What it recognizes is unknown. Produced via immunoSEQ multiplex PCR; TCRdb's table is partial and in-frame only. The sample includes about 140,000 clones, about nine tenths of them seen just once. These data come from a study of T cell responses to AZD1222 COVID-19 vaccine. Study-wide findings and caveats: Researchers took repertoire samples only after the peak T cell response had come. The reported proportion of spike-specific TCRs targeting unmutated variant regions was nearly half. Baseline antibody screening turned up just six seropositive AZD1222 recipients.

Researchers grouped second doses given at about 4 or about 12 weeks into one pool. V shed 5 bases, J shed 11 bases, and the junction held 8 bases outside the gene matches. Germline V gives CDR1 SGHTA, CDR2 FQGNSA. CDR3 length: 12 amino acids. Sequencing used peripheral blood, obtained 28 days after the second AZD1222 dose. The J gene is TRBJ1-1, the V gene TRBV7-2, with 7 bases lining up with TRBD1. This sequence was found in an adult who received the AZD1222 COVID-19 vaccine. For the CDR3, the DNA is TGTGCCAGCAGCCCAGACAGGGCCCCCGCTTTCTTT. It is translated as CASSPDRAPAFF.